This TCR beta chain was identified in a study of Ad26.COV2.S vaccination and SARS-CoV-2 variants. As for the study in general: As a participant in COV1001, the donor was in the Ad26.COV2.S trial arm.

Clones were sequenced by immunoSEQ multiplex PCR, and TCRdb holds only the in-frame ones, with some missing. The sample contains roughly 350,000 clones, 88% of which appear only once. Indicated treatment: some 19 received Ad26.COV2.S at low or high dose, single or two shots; five or six received placebo; per-sample allocation not given. Samples came from day 63 after the first vaccine or placebo injection. A Boston donor was an adult aged 18-55 years. V was cut by 4 bases and J by 0 bases, with 13 bases left in between. From germline, CDR1 is LGHNA and CDR2 YNFKEQ. The CDR3 is made up of 15 amino acids.

Here the sequenced sample was peripheral blood, taken in a trial of Ad26.COV2.S vaccine versus placebo. This chain connects TRBV4-2 to TRBJ2-7; maybe TRBD1 (5 bases). The source is a person aged 18 to 65 who received the Ad26.COV2.S COVID-19 vaccine or a placebo. The CDR3 coding sequence is TGTGCCAGCAGCCCACAGGACACAATCTCCTACGAGCAGTACTTC. It is translated as CASSPQDTISYEQYF.